This entry concerns a single TCR beta chain. TCRdb's table, derived via immunoSEQ multiplex PCR, lists solely in-frame clones and lacks some. The table has around 6,700 clones, about 52% seen once; the top ten hold 16%. The data derive from a study of CD4+ T cells in melanoma. The CDR3 has 13 amino acids. Losses at the gene ends were 4 bases for V and 5 bases for J; bases not matched to a gene: 0. Germline V lookup: CDR1 LNHDA, CDR2 SQIVND (reference sequence). The receptor's source is a human donor with melanoma. The sequencing sample was made of cells from a culture (not recorded whether cultured in vitro). This chain connects TRBV19 to TRBJ2-1, with 9 bases lining up with TRBD2. The CDR3 sequence: CASSRTSDNEQFF. The CDR3 DNA is TGTGCCAGTAGTAGGACTAGCGACAATGAGCAGTTCTTC.